This entry is about one T cell receptor beta chain. The data are from a study of T cell responses to AZD1222 COVID-19 vaccine. CDR1 and CDR2 from the germline V gene are MNHNS and SASEGT. Trimming took 3 bases from V and 13 from J, leaving 10 bases between them. The CDR3 runs 10 residues. Using immunoSEQ multiplex PCR, the repertoire was profiled, and TCRdb retains in-frame clones only, with some absent. The sample records over 95,000 clones, approximately 90% being singletons. This clonotype was sampled from an adult in good health. Source: peripheral blood, taken on day 0 of AZD1222 vaccination. The gene calls are TRBV6-1 and TRBJ2-7; possible D gene TRBD1, 5 bases. The CDR3 coding sequence is TGTGCCAGCAGTGAGACAGTAGGCTACTTC. This encodes CASSETVGYF.